This T cell receptor (beta chain) was captured by sequencing in a study of T cell changes during pregnancy in multiple sclerosis. Sequenced by immunoSEQ multiplex PCR; TCRdb stores in-frame clones only, minus some. The sample records approximately 92,000 clones, over 85% being singletons. Germline V gives CDR1 SGHVS, CDR2 FNYEAQ. Losses at the gene ends were 6 bases for V and 7 bases for J; bases not matched to a gene: 20. This CDR3 comprises 19 residues. This clonotype was obtained from a female donor with multiple sclerosis, enrolled in a pregnancy study. The chain has TRBV7-6 and TRBJ2-5; TRBD2 matches 13 bases. This sample comprised peripheral blood, obtained after pregnancy. The CDR3 region is CASRPIGGLAGSQGGTQYF. In DNA, the CDR3 is TGTGCCAGCAGGCCAATTGGGGGACTAGCGGGATCCCAAGGTGGGACCCAGTACTTC. Using reference TRBV7-6 and TRBJ2-5 for the parts outside the CDR3, the full variable domain is GAGVSQSPRYKVTKRGQDVALRCDPISGHVSLYWYRQALGQGPEFLTYFNYEAQQDKSGLPNDRFSAERPEGSISTLTIQRTEQRDSAMYRCASRPIGGLAGSQGGTQYFGPGTRLLVL.